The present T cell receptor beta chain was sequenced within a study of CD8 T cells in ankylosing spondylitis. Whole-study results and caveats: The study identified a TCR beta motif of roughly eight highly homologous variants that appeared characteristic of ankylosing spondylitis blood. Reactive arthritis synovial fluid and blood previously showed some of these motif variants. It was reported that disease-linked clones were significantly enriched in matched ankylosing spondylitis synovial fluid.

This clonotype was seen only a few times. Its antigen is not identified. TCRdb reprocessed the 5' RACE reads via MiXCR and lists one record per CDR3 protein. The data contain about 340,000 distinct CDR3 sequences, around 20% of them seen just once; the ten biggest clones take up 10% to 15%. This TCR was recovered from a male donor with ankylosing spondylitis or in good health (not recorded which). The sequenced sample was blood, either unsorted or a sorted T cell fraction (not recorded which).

CDR3 protein: CASSEDSRSYNSPLHF. The DNA of the CDR3 is TGTGCCAGCAGTGAAGATAGCCGCTCCTATAATTCACCCCTCCACTTT. The gene calls are TRBV6-1 and TRBJ1-6; no clear D gene. The CDR3 is 16 residues long. Between the trimmed V and J ends, which lost 1 base and 0 bases, there was a span of 7 bases. The germline V gene encodes CDR1 MNHNS and CDR2 SASEGT.